Below, 5 T cell receptor beta chains from the same sample are listed, as sequenced in a study of blood T cell repertoires in COVID-19. Method: immunoSEQ multiplex PCR; TCRdb's copy keeps in-frame clones and lacks some. The table shows over 350,000 clones, with just over 85% occurring only once. The sample consisted of peripheral blood. The receptor source for this set is a woman under 40 with active or convalescent COVID-19.

This sequence joins TRBV5-1 and TRBJ2-2; the D gene is possibly TRBD1 (6 bases). The CDR3 runs 15 residues. Trimming removed 2 bases at V and 1 base at J, with 9 bases between. Looked up from germline, CDR1 is SGHRS and CDR2 is YFSETQ. The CDR3 here is CASSFAQGNTGELFF. The DNA of the CDR3 is TGCGCCAGCAGCTTTGCACAGGGGAACACCGGGGAGCTGTTTTTT.

The V gene is TRBV27, the J gene TRBJ1-1, with TRBD1 as a possible D gene (6 bases). This CDR3 spans 15 amino acids. In germline, CDR1 is MNHEY, CDR2 SMNVEV (reference sequence). The V end was cut by 6 bases, the J end by 12 bases, with 26 bases between. The CDR3 region is CASSPVKQGATLTFF. CDR3 sequence (DNA): TGTGCCAGCAGCCCCGTAAAACAGGGCGCTACTCTGACTTTCTTT.

The chain has TRBV5-6 and TRBJ1-1; 8 bases are shared with TRBD1. CDR3 length equals 15 residues. Germline CDR1 and CDR2: SGHDT and YYEEEE. With V trimmed by 6 bases and J by 6 bases, 13 bases remained unmatched. For the CDR3, the DNA is TGTGCCAGCATCGGGCCGGGACAGGCAGTCGCTGAAGCTTTCTTT. Its protein is CASIGPGQAVAEAFF.

The rearrangement joins TRBV3-1 (or the pseudogene TRBV3-2) to TRBJ2-3; 9 bases match TRBD2. V was clipped by 3 bases and J by 6 bases; unmatched bases: 1. CDR3 length: 13 residues. Germline-derived CDR1 and CDR2 are LGHDT and YNNKEL (reference sequence). CDR3 protein: CASSQLAGDTQYF. CDR3 nucleotides: TGTGCCAGCAGCCAGCTAGCGGGGGATACGCAGTATTTT.

This chain connects TRBV3-1 (or the pseudogene TRBV3-2) to TRBJ2-7, with TRBD1 matching over 8 bases. CDR1 and CDR2 (germline): LGHDT, YNNKEL (reference sequence). Germline trimming cut 7 bases from V and 3 bases from J; bases unmatched to any gene: 2. This CDR3 has 12 residues. For the CDR3, the DNA is TGTGCCAGCAACACAGGGGGCTACGAGCAGTACTTC. This translates into CASNTGGYEQYF.